A single sample gave rise to the 9 T cell receptor beta chains below, sequenced in a study of cytomegalovirus exposure and HLA in healthy donors. Amplification used 60 Vbeta primers and 13 Jbeta primers. The assay was immunoSEQ multiplex PCR, and TCRdb's table has in-frame clones only and misses some. Among around 85,000 clones listed, 80% were seen once. The sequenced sample was PBMCs. These receptor sequences come from a young man in good health and CMV-seronegative.

The chain is built from TRBV6-1 and TRBJ1-5, with 8 bases that match TRBD1. From germline, CDR1 is MNHNS and CDR2 SASEGT. V trimming: 8 bases; J trimming: 0 bases; junction bases outside the gene matches: 6. The length of the CDR3 is 15 residues. CDR3 sequence (DNA): TGTGCCAGCTTACAGGGGGACTTTAGCAATCAGCCCCAGCATTTT. This sequence encodes CASLQGDFSNQPQHF.

The genes are TRBV6-1 and TRBJ1-2; tentative D call: TRBD1 (5 bases). Germline CDR1 and CDR2: MNHNS and SASEGT. V shed 6 bases and J shed 8 bases, with 10 bases lying between them. This CDR3 contains 11 residues. CDR3 bases: TGTGCCAGCAGCCCAGGGTCCGGCTACACCTTC. It is translated as CASSPGSGYTF.

This sequence joins TRBV6-6 and TRBJ2-1, with a weak D call TRBD1 (6 bases). The CDR3 contains 16 residues. Germline V gene lookup returns CDR1 MNHNY and CDR2 SVGAGI (reference sequence). Trimming pared 5 bases from V and 1 base from J, leaving 15 bases between. The CDR3 DNA sequence: TGTGCCAGCAGTCCGGACAGTGAGTGGTCCTACAATGAGCAGTTCTTC. Translation gives CASSPDSEWSYNEQFF.

Regarding this clone: Other DNA sequences in the sample encode the same CDR3. The chain carries TRBV5-1 and TRBJ1-1, with TRBD1 as a possible D gene (6 bases). Trimming removed 0 bases from V and 8 bases from J, with 8 bases in between. This CDR3 spans 12 amino acids. Germline V gene data show CDR1 as SGHRS and CDR2 as YFSETQ. The CDR3 is CASSLGGREAFF. The CDR3 DNA reads TGCGCCAGCAGCTTGGGGGGGCGAGAAGCTTTCTTT.

The chain recombines TRBV13 with TRBJ2-3; the D gene is possibly TRBD2 (6 bases). Trimming left V 7 bases short and J 0 bases short, with 14 bases between. Germline V gene data show CDR1 as PRHDT and CDR2 as FYEKMQ (reference sequence). The CDR3 is 15 amino acids. CDR3 nucleotides: TGTGCCAGCACCCCCTGGAGGGCTAGCACAGATACGCAGTATTTT. As protein: CASTPWRASTDTQYF.

This rearrangement joins TRBV11-2 to TRBJ2-5; tentatively, D is TRBD2 (6 bases). Trimming cost V 4 bases and J 4 bases, with 13 bases left between them. Per germline, CDR1 SGHAT and CDR2 FQNNGV. CDR3 size: 14 residues. CDR3 in DNA: TGTGCCAGCAGCTACGGAGGGAGTAGAGAGACCCAGTACTTC. This encodes CASSYGGSRETQYF.

The rearrangement uses TRBV5-1 and TRBJ1-2, with D possibly being TRBD1 (5 bases). Per the germline V gene, CDR1 is SGHRS and CDR2 is YFSETQ. V lost 4 bases and J lost 0, with 16 bases in between. This CDR3 has 16 amino acids. The CDR3 bases are TGCGCCAGCAGCCATGGACAAAGGCTTACTAACTATGGCTACACCTTC. Translation: CASSHGQRLTNYGYTF. The entire variable domain, with the rest obtained from reference TRBV5-1 and TRBJ1-2, is as follows: KAGVTQTPRYLIKTRGQQVTLSCSPISGHRSVSWYQQTPGQGLQFLFEYFSETQRNKGNFPGRFSGRQFSNSRSEMNVSTLELGDSALYLCASSHGQRLTNYGYTFGSGTRLTVV.

This clone was observed once. This chain connects TRBV6-6 to TRBJ1-2; 7 bases fit TRBD1. CDR1 and CDR2 (germline): MNHNY, SVGAGI (reference sequence). The ends lost 10 bases at V and 4 bases at J; junction bases unmatched: 9. The CDR3 length is 13 residues. CDR3 bases: TGTGCCACCAGCGCCACAGGGGCCTATGGCTACACCTTC. Translation gives CATSATGAYGYTF.

The J gene is TRBJ2-5, the V gene TRBV7-3; TRBD2 matches 8 bases. The ends lost 6 bases at V and 5 bases at J; junction bases unmatched: 5. The CDR3 runs 13 residues. The V gene's germline CDR1 is SGHTA and CDR2 FQGTGA. The CDR3 is CASSRGGVETQYF. The DNA of the CDR3 is TGTGCCAGCAGTCGGGGGGGTGTCGAGACCCAGTACTTC.